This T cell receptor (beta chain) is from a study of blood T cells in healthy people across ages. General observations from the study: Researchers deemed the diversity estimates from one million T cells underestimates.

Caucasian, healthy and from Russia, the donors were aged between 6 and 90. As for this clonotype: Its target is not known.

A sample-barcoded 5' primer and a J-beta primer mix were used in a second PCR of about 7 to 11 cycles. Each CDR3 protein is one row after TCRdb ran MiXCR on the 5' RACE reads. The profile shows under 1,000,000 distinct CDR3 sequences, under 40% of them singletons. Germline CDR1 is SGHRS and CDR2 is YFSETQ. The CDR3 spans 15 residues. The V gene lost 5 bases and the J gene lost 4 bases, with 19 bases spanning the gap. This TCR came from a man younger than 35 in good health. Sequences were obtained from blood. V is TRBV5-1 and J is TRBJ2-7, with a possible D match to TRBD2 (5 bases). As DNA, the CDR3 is TGCGCCAGCAGACCGGGGTCCCTTGACTCTTACGAGCAGTACTTC. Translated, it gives CASRPGSLDSYEQYF.